This record concerns one T cell receptor (beta chain) sequence. Its cognate antigen is unknown. Sequence at one end of the junction differs from germline and may be a read error. Produced via immunoSEQ multiplex PCR; TCRdb's table is partial and in-frame only. The table includes 90,000 or so clones, approximately 86% detected once. This entry comes from a study of T cells in localized non-small cell lung cancer. Study conclusions and caveats: Longer overall survival was seen with higher T cell density measured in blood. Adjacent uninvolved lung tissue had the highest T cell clonality, exceeding tumor. Paired adjacent lung recovered a median about 60 of the top 100 tumor clones. Heterogeneity is still possible, as just one tumor region was sequenced.

This CDR3 region has 14 residues. Germline assignment: CDR1 MNHEY and CDR2 SMNVEV (reference sequence). The gene calls are TRBV27 and TRBJ2-3; no clear D. This TCR derives from a man aged 35 to 70 with stage I squamous cell lung carcinoma. Source: peripheral blood, taken before any cancer treatment. CDR3 DNA: TGTGCCAGCAGTTTGGGCGTAAGCACGGATACGCAGTATTTT. The encoded protein is CASSLGVSTDTQYF.